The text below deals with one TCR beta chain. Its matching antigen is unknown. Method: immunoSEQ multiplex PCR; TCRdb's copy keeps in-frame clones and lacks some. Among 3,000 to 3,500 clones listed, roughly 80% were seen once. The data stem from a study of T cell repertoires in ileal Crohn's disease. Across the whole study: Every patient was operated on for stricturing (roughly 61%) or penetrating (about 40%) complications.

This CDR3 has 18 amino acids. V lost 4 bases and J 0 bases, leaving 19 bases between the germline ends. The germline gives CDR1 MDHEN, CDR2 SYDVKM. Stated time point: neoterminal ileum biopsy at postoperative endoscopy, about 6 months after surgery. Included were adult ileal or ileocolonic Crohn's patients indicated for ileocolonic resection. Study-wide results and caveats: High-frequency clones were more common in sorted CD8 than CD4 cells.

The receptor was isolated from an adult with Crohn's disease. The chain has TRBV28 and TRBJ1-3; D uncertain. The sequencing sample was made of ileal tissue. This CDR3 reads CASSSPSFGLSSGNTIYF. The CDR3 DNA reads TGTGCCAGCAGTTCCCCCTCGTTTGGACTTAGCTCTGGAAACACCATATATTTT.